This TCR beta chain was sequenced for a study of OX40 agonist ivuxolimab in advanced cancers. The table came from immunoSEQ multiplex PCR; TCRdb's copy has only in-frame clones and leaves some out. Of more than 40,000 clones in the sample, around 90% were seen once. The CDR3 sequence is 15 residues long. V lost 1 base and J lost 0, with 9 bases in between. The germline gives CDR1 SGHAT, CDR2 FQNNGV. The clonotype was recovered from an adult with an advanced solid tumor such as melanoma, head and neck, liver or kidney cancer. V gene TRBV11-2 combines with J gene TRBJ1-2; D ambiguous. The source was CD4+ or CD8+ T cells sorted from blood, collected in a trial of the OX40 agonist ivuxolimab. CDR3 in amino acids: CASSLGKGPNYGYTF. The CDR3 nucleotides read TGTGCCAGCAGCTTAGGCAAAGGTCCTAACTATGGCTACACCTTC.